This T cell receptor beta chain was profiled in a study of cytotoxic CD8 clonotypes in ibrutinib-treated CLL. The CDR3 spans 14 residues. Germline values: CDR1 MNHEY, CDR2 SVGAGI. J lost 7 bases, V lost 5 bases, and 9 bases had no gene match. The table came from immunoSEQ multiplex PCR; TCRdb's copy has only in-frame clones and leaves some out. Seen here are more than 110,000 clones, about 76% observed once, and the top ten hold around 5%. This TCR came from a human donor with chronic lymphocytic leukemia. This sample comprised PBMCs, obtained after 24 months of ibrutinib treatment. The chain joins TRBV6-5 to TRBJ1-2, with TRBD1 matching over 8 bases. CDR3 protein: CASSTGTGLGGYTF. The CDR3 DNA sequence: TGTGCCAGCAGTACTGGGACAGGCCTGGGTGGCTACACCTTC.